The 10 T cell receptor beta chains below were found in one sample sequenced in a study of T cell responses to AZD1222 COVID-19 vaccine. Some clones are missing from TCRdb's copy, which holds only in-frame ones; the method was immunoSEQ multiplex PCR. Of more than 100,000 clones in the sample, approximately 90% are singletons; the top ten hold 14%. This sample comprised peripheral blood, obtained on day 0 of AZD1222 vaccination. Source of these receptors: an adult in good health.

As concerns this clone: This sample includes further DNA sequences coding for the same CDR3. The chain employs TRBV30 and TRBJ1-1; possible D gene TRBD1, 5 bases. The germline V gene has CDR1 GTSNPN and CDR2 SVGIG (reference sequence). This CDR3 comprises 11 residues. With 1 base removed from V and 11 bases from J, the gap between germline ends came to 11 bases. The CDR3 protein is CAWSGGATAFF. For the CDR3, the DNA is TGTGCCTGGAGTGGAGGGGCCACGGCTTTCTTT.

As DNA, the CDR3 is TGTGCCACCCAAGGGGGGACCACTGAAGCTTTCTTT. Translated: CATQGGTTEAFF. This chain connects TRBV18 to TRBJ1-1; weak D call: TRBD1 (6 bases). The CDR3 is 12 amino acids. The germline CDR1 and CDR2 sequences are KGHSH and LQKENI. V shed 10 bases and J shed 4 bases, with 13 bases lying between them. Full variable domain (rest looked up from reference TRBV18 and TRBJ1-1): NAGVMQNPRHLVRRRGQEARLRCSPMKGHSHVYWYRQLPEEGLKFMVYLQKENIIDESGMPKERFSAEFPKEGPSILRIQQVVRGDSAAYFCATQGGTTEAFFGQGTRLTVV.

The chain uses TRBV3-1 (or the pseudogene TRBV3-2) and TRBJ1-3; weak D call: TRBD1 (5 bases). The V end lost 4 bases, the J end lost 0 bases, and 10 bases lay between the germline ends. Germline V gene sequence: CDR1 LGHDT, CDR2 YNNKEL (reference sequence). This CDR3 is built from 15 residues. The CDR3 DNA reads TGTGCCAGCAGCCTTGACAGTTCCTCTGGAAACACCATATATTTT. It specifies CASSLDSSSGNTIYF.

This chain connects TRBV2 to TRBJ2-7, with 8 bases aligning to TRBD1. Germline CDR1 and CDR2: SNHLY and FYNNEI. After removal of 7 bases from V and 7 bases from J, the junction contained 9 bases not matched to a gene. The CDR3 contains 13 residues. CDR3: CASKRQGRGEQYF. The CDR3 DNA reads TGTGCCAGCAAAAGACAGGGGCGGGGAGAGCAGTACTTC.

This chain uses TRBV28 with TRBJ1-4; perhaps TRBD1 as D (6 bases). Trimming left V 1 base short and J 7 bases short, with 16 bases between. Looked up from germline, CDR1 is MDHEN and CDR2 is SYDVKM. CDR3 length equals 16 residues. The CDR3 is CASSLSLGAGVEKLFF. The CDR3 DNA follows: TGTGCCAGCAGTTTATCATTGGGGGCAGGGGTTGAAAAACTGTTTTTT.

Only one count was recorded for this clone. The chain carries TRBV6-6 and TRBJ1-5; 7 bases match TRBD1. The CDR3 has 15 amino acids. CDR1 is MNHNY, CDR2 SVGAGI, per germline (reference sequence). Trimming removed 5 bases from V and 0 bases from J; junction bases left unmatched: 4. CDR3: CASSGTGDSNQPQHF. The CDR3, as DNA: TGTGCCAGCAGTGGAACAGGGGATAGCAATCAGCCCCAGCATTTT.

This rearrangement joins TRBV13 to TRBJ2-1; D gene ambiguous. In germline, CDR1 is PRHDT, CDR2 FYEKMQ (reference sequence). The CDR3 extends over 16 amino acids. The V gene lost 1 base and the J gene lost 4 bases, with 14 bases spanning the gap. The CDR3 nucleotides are TGTGCCAGCAGCTTAGATAGGTCAGCAGCATACAATGAGCAGTTCTTC. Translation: CASSLDRSAAYNEQFF.

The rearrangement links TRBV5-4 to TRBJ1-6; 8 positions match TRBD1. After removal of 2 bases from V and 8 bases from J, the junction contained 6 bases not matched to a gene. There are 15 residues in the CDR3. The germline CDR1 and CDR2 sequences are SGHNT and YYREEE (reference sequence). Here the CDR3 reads CASSFWAGGDSPLHF. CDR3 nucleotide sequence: TGTGCCAGCAGCTTTTGGGCAGGGGGCGATTCACCCCTCCACTTT.

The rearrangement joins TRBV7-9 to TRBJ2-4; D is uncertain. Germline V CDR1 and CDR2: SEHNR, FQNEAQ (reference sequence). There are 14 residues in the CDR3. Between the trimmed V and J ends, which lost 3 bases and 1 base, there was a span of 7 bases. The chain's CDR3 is CASSLGLAKNIQYF. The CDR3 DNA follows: TGTGCCAGCAGCTTGGGCCTGGCCAAAAACATTCAGTACTTC.

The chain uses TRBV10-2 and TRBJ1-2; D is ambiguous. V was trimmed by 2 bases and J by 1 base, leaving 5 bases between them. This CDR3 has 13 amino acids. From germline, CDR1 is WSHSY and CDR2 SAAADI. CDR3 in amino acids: CASSEGINYGYTF. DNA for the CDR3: TGCGCCAGCAGTGAGGGGATTAACTATGGCTACACCTTC.